This TCR beta chain is drawn from a study of blood T cell repertoires in COVID-19. Study overall: COVID-19 samples, acute and convalescent, were from the United States, Italy and Spain. Sources were T cells, B-cell-depleted T cells, or PBMCs; the material itself was cDNA or gDNA.

Original processing notes: Amplification of reference gene primers provided the estimated nucleated cell counts. TCRdb's copy holds only in-frame clones and misses some; the assay was immunoSEQ multiplex PCR. V, J and clone size reflect that table, while D and trimming were determined from the DNA. The sample lists 280,000 or so clones; over 75% were seen once. Germline V gives CDR1 SGHRS, CDR2 YFSETQ. CDR3 length: 16 residues. Trimming shortened V by 0 bases and J by 7 bases, and 16 bases separated the two germline ends. The sample consisted of peripheral blood. The rearrangement uses TRBV5-1 and TRBJ2-2, with D possibly TRBD1 on 7 matching bases. The sequence was obtained from a human donor in a cohort sampled during active COVID-19. The CDR3, as DNA: TGCGCCAGCAGCTTGGCCCAAGGGGGCGGGATCGGGGAGCTGTTTTTT. Protein: CASSLAQGGGIGELFF.